Included here is one T cell receptor beta chain sequence, with context. This sample was included in a study of shared clonotypes between healthy human individuals. Trimming took off 0 bases at V and 8 bases at J, with 11 bases between the two ends. From germline, CDR1 is SGHDT and CDR2 YYEEEE. CDR3 length: 13 residues. Once extracted for a subset, genomic DNA was divided evenly among several immunoSEQ plates. Produced via immunoSEQ multiplex PCR; TCRdb's table is partial and in-frame only. The sample shows about 1.5 million clones, around 98% of them seen only once. This clonotype was obtained from a man aged 30 to 39 in good health. The V gene is TRBV5-6, the J gene TRBJ1-2; D remains ambiguous. Sequencing input: naive CD4+ T cells sorted from blood. Indicated subset: CD45RA+ positively selected. The CDR3: CASSLARTWGYTF. DNA of the CDR3: TGTGCCAGCAGCTTGGCCCGAACCTGGGGCTACACCTTC.